This T cell receptor beta chain was sequenced during a study of beta chain features in type 1 diabetes. The study, taken as a whole, reports: Moderate but significant shortening of TCRB CDR3s was recorded in all four CD4+ subsets from Type 1 diabetes patients.

Purities over 98% were achieved in all sorted populations. Comments on this clone: What it binds is not known.

Expressed TCRB transcripts were sequenced because the entire RNA isolate underwent reverse transcription. TCRdb's copy holds only in-frame clones and misses some; the assay was immunoSEQ multiplex PCR. The table includes some 410,000 clones, around 13% detected once. The CDR3 has 14 amino acids. The germline CDR1 and CDR2 sequences are PRHDT and FYEKMQ (reference sequence). Trimming took 6 bases from V and 9 from J; bases not matched to a gene: 9. The sequencing sample was made of naive CD4+ T cells from blood. The chain combines TRBV13 with TRBJ2-1; 9 bases fit TRBD2. This clonotype was obtained from a man under 40 in good health. The CDR3 nucleotides read TGTGCCAGCAGATCCGGGACTAGCCCCCCTGAGCAGTTCTTC. This encodes CASRSGTSPPEQFF.